Below, 29 T cell receptor beta chains from the same sample are listed, as sequenced in a study of T-cell reconstitution after alpha-beta-depleted transplantation in children. The authors prepared the TCRbeta library with unique molecular identifiers. TCRdb processed the PCR reads anew with MiXCR; each CDR3 protein has one entry. The sample includes some 80,000 distinct CDR3 sequences, 15% to 20% seen only once; the top ten take 40% to 65%. The sequencing used PBMCs, mostly from graft donor cells, collected 360 days after TCRalphabeta/CD19-depleted stem cell transplant. The receptors were gathered from a male patient aged 2 to 9 who had a stem cell transplant for acute lymphoblastic leukemia, so the T cells may come from the graft donor.

This clonotype was detected only a few times. This CDR3 reads CASRPTANTGELFF. The DNA for the CDR3 is TGCGCCAGCAGGCCGACAGCTAACACCGGGGAGCTGTTTTTT. This chain uses TRBV10-1 with TRBJ2-2, with D possibly TRBD1 on 5 matching bases. Trimming took off 6 bases at V and 2 bases at J, with 10 bases between the two ends. CDR1 and CDR2 (germline): WNHNN, SYGVQD (reference sequence). This CDR3 has 14 amino acids.

The chain is built from TRBV19 and TRBJ2-7; D call uncertain. Germline lookup yields CDR1 LNHDA and CDR2 SQIVND (reference sequence). The V end was cut by 5 bases, the J end by 0 bases, with 11 bases between. CDR3 length: 14 amino acids. The CDR3 is CASSGAFYSYEQYF. The DNA of the CDR3 is TGTGCCAGTAGTGGCGCGTTCTACTCCTACGAGCAGTACTTC.

This clonotype has only a few counts. This chain links TRBV4-1 with TRBJ2-3; perhaps TRBD2 as D (7 bases). Looked up from germline, CDR1 is MGHRA and CDR2 is YSYEKL. The V gene lost 0 bases and the J gene lost 0 bases, with 25 bases spanning the gap. CDR3 length equals 21 residues. DNA of the CDR3: TGCGCCAGCAGCCAAGATCAGGCAGGGGTAGGAGGGAGGGCTAGCACAGATACGCAGTATTTT. Translating gives CASSQDQAGVGGRASTDTQYF.

This clonotype was picked up a small number of times. The chain carries TRBV7-2 and TRBJ2-3; 7 bases map to TRBD2. The trim removed 1 base at V and 4 bases at J, leaving 5 bases unmatched. The CDR3 totals 15 residues. Looked up from germline, CDR1 is SGHTA and CDR2 is FQGNSA. Here the CDR3 reads CASSLVAGVPDTQYF. CDR3 DNA sequence: TGTGCCAGCAGCTTAGTGGCGGGAGTACCAGATACGCAGTATTTT.

This clonotype has at least ten counts. The rearrangement links TRBV24-1 to TRBJ2-2; no clear D gene. There are 14 residues in the CDR3. Germline CDR1 is KGHDR and CDR2 is SFDVKD. V lost 1 base and J 5 bases, leaving 7 bases between the germline ends. CDR3: CATSDFRETGELFF. CDR3 nucleotide sequence: TGTGCCACCAGTGATTTTAGAGAGACCGGGGAGCTGTTTTTT.

The rearrangement joins TRBV3-1 to TRBJ2-3, with a possible D match to TRBD2 (6 bases). V lost 1 base, J lost 0 bases, and 20 bases lay in between. This CDR3 region has 19 residues. Germline CDR1 and CDR2: LGHDT and YNNKEL (reference sequence). The CDR3 is CASSQVLLATAISTDTQYF. The CDR3 DNA reads TGTGCCAGCAGCCAAGTCTTGCTAGCGACAGCCATTAGCACAGATACGCAGTATTTT.

CDR3 protein: CASSLYKLGNQPQHF. CDR3 coding DNA: TGTGCCAGCAGCCTGTACAAGTTGGGCAATCAGCCCCAGCATTTT. The rearrangement uses TRBV5-6 and TRBJ1-5; D not resolved. The germline V and J ends were trimmed by 4 bases and 2 bases, with 13 bases remaining between them. The CDR3 covers 15 residues. CDR1 is SGHDT, CDR2 YYEEEE, per germline.

The CDR3 region is CASSLRGGEQYF. CDR3 nucleotide sequence: TGTGCCAGTAGCCTTAGGGGAGGCGAGCAGTACTTC. The chain couples TRBV19 to TRBJ2-7; possibly TRBD2 for D (6 bases). This CDR3 has 12 residues. CDR1 and CDR2 (germline): LNHDA, SQIVND (reference sequence). V shed 6 bases and J shed 6 bases, with 12 bases lying between them. Supplemented by reference TRBV19 and TRBJ2-7, the full variable domain reads DGGITQSPKYLFRKEGQNVTLSCEQNLNHDAMYWYRQDPGQGLRLIYYSQIVNDFQKGDIAEGYSVSREKKESFPLTVTSAQKNPTAFYLCASSLRGGEQYFGPGTRLTVT.

This clonotype was picked up a small number of times. This sequence joins TRBV9 and TRBJ2-1; the match to TRBD2 covers 15 bases. Germline V gives CDR1 SGDLS, CDR2 YYNGEE. CDR3 length: 17 amino acids. After removal of 1 base from V and 9 bases from J, the junction contained 8 bases not matched to a gene. The CDR3 DNA follows: TGTGCCAGCAGCGTAACCCTAGGACTAGCGGGAGGGGGTGAGCAGTTCTTC. Its translation: CASSVTLGLAGGGEQFF. Supplemented by reference TRBV9 and TRBJ2-1, the full variable domain reads DSGVTQTPKHLITATGQRVTLRCSPRSGDLSVYWYQQSLDQGLQFLIQYYNGEERAKGNILERFSAQQFPDLHSELNLSSLELGDSALYFCASSVTLGLAGGGEQFFGPGTRLTVL.

This clonotype was recorded a few times. V and J are TRBV6-1 and TRBJ2-7; 10 nucleotides match TRBD2. The J segment lost 2 bases and the V segment lost 6 bases, leaving 7 bases of the junction unmatched. This CDR3 is built from 15 residues. Germline V gene data show CDR1 as MNHNS and CDR2 as SASEGT. The DNA of the CDR3 is TGTGCCAGCAGCCATGTAGCGGGAGGACCCTACGAGCAGTACTTC. Translation gives CASSHVAGGPYEQYF.

The J gene is TRBJ1-2, the V gene TRBV3-1; TRBD1 is a possible D gene (5 bases). CDR3 length equals 14 residues. V shed 6 bases and J shed 2 bases, with 13 bases lying between them. Germline values: CDR1 LGHDT, CDR2 YNNKEL (reference sequence). The CDR3 region has the DNA TGTGCCAGCAGGGGACCAGGACCCAACTATGGCTACACCTTC. Protein sequence: CASRGPGPNYGYTF.

This clonotype showed up just a few times. This chain uses TRBV11-2 with TRBJ2-1; 10 nucleotides align to TRBD2. J gave up 0 bases and V 1 base, and 6 bases lay outside the gene matches. Looked up from germline, CDR1 is SGHAT and CDR2 is FQNNGV. The CDR3 runs 18 residues. The CDR3 DNA follows: TGTGCCAGCAGCTTAGTTAGGACTAGCGGCAGCTCCTACAATGAGCAGTTCTTC. Translating gives CASSLVRTSGSSYNEQFF.

Notes on this clonotype: At one of its ends the junction is not consistent with the germline gene, which may arise from a read error. The CDR3 region has the DNA TGCGCCAGCAGCTTGGACACAGGGGGCTTCTACGAGCAGTATTTC. As protein: CASSLDTGGFYEQYF. J is TRBJ2-7 and V is TRBV5-1, with 9 positions matching TRBD1. The V gene's germline CDR1 is SGHRS and CDR2 YFSETQ. The CDR3 length is 15 residues.

This clonotype was counted only a few times. The rearrangement uses TRBV2 and TRBJ2-5; D may be TRBD1 (5 bases). CDR3 size: 14 residues. Looked up from germline, CDR1 is SNHLY and CDR2 is FYNNEI. The V end was cut by 2 bases, the J end by 2 bases, with 9 bases between. CDR3 nucleotide sequence: TGTGCCAGCAGTGAATGGAGACAGCAAGAGACCCAGTACTTC. This translates into CASSEWRQQETQYF.

This chain links TRBV12-3 or TRBV12-4 with TRBJ2-7; 7 nucleotides line up with TRBD1. V gave up 1 base and J gave up 2 bases; unmatched junction bases: 2. The CDR3 length is 14 residues. The CDR3 region is CASSLGDRPYEQYF. The CDR3 region has the DNA TGTGCCAGCAGTTTAGGGGACAGACCCTACGAGCAGTACTTC.

V gene TRBV10-3 combines with J gene TRBJ2-2; 10 bases are shared with TRBD2. V lost 2 bases, J lost 6 bases, and 9 bases stayed unmatched. The CDR3 consists of 17 residues. Germline-derived CDR1 and CDR2 are ENHRY and SYGVKD. In nucleotides, the CDR3 is TGTGCCATCAGTGAGGGAATTTGGACTAGCGGATCCGGGGAGCTGTTTTTT. Amino acid sequence: CAISEGIWTSGSGELFF.

The chain is built from TRBV25-1 and TRBJ2-7; possibly TRBD1 or TRBD2 for D (5 bases each). This CDR3 contains 13 residues. Germline CDR1 is MGHDK and CDR2 is SYGVNS. Between the trimmed V and J ends, which lost 3 bases and 3 bases, there was a span of 9 bases. Here the CDR3 reads CASSEGRFYEQYF. The DNA of the CDR3 is TGTGCCAGCAGTGAGGGACGGTTCTACGAGCAGTACTTC.

This clonotype has just a few counts. This chain joins TRBV18 and TRBJ2-5; 7 bases map to TRBD1. Germline CDR1 KGHSH, CDR2 LQKENI. The length of the CDR3 is 13 residues. V was pared by 6 bases and J by 7 bases, with 8 bases of the junction left unmatched. The CDR3 protein is CASSLGRDRTQYF. In nucleotides, the CDR3 is TGTGCCAGCTCCCTCGGACGGGACAGGACCCAGTACTTC.

This chain connects TRBV6-1 to TRBJ2-7; D is ambiguous. Trimming stripped 5 bases from V and 2 bases from J, with 13 bases between. Germline V lookup: CDR1 MNHNS, CDR2 SASEGT. There are 14 residues in the CDR3. This chain's CDR3 is CASSKESLTYEQYF. The DNA of the CDR3 is TGTGCCAGCAGTAAGGAGTCCCTGACCTACGAGCAGTACTTC.

There are a few counts of this clonotype. In DNA form, the CDR3 reads TGTGCCAGCAGCCAATTCTCAGATTCCACAGATACGCAGTATTTT. It specifies CASSQFSDSTDTQYF. The rearrangement joins TRBV14 to TRBJ2-3; no reliable D call. Germline-derived CDR1 and CDR2 are SGHDN and FVKESK. The CDR3 contains 15 residues. V gave up 2 bases and J gave up 2 bases, with 11 bases separating them.

The chain joins TRBV5-1 to TRBJ2-5; D is ambiguous. This CDR3 has 15 amino acids. Germline V CDR1 and CDR2: SGHRS, YFSETQ. V was clipped by 0 bases and J by 3 bases, with 12 bases between them. CDR3: CASSLESQRKETQYF. CDR3 nucleotides: TGCGCCAGCAGCTTGGAATCACAGCGTAAAGAGACCCAGTACTTC.

This clonotype appeared once. The V and J genes are TRBV12-3 or TRBV12-4 and TRBJ2-3, with 9 bases fitting TRBD2. Trimming took 3 bases from V and 3 from J; bases not matched to a gene: 7. CDR3 length equals 16 residues. CDR3 sequence: CASSFGSGRGTDTQYF. The CDR3 DNA is TGTGCCAGCAGTTTCGGTAGCGGGAGAGGGACAGATACGCAGTATTTT.

This clonotype was observed a single time. The chain has TRBV7-6 and TRBJ1-4; D remains unclear. Germline CDR1 SGHVS, CDR2 FNYEAQ. The ends were cut back, 4 bases at V and 7 bases at J, with 16 bases in the middle. This CDR3 contains 15 residues. DNA for the CDR3: TGTGCCAGCAGCTCCGGCCCGGGCAACAGTGAAAAACTGTTTTTT. Translating it yields CASSSGPGNSEKLFF.

This clonotype was recorded a few times. J is TRBJ2-1 and V is TRBV29-1; TRBD2 matches 13 bases. The germline V gene has CDR1 SQVTM and CDR2 ANQGSEA. This CDR3 is 13 amino acids long. Trimming removed 7 bases from V and 11 bases from J; junction bases left unmatched: 8. The CDR3 region has the DNA TGCAGCGCCGAGGTGGGACTAGCGGGACAGCAGTTCTTC. Translation gives CSAEVGLAGQQFF.

This clonotype has just a few counts. Here the CDR3 DNA reads TGTGCCAGCAGCTTAACACGTGGACTAGCGGGAGTCGATGAGCAGTTCTTC. This encodes CASSLTRGLAGVDEQFF. This sequence joins TRBV7-9 and TRBJ2-1; 13 positions agree with TRBD2. With V trimmed by 2 bases and J by 8 bases, 9 bases remained unmatched. Germline lookup yields CDR1 SEHNR and CDR2 FQNEAQ (reference sequence). The CDR3 sequence is 17 residues long.

There are many counts of this clonotype. This chain links TRBV10-2 with TRBJ2-1; D call uncertain. CDR3 size: 14 residues. V was shortened by 2 bases and J by 0 bases, with 5 bases between the two germline ends. CDR1 and CDR2 (germline): WSHSY, SAAADI. The DNA for the CDR3 is TGCGCCAGCAGTGAGACGGGCTCCTACAATGAGCAGTTCTTC. This sequence encodes CASSETGSYNEQFF.

This clonotype has at least ten counts. The chain links TRBV5-1 to TRBJ2-7; 7 nucleotides line up with TRBD2. CDR1 SGHRS and CDR2 YFSETQ come from the germline V gene. The CDR3 runs to 15 residues. Trimming removed 1 base from V and 1 base from J; junction bases left unmatched: 5. The CDR3, as DNA: TGCGCCAGCAGCTTGTGGGCGGGAGAATCCTACGAGCAGTACTTC. Its protein product is CASSLWAGESYEQYF.

The chain joins TRBV20-1 to TRBJ1-1; D remains ambiguous. This CDR3 has 17 residues. Trimming took off 0 bases at V and 2 bases at J, with 19 bases between the two ends. Per the germline V gene, CDR1 is DFQATT and CDR2 is SNEGSKA (reference sequence). CDR3 nucleotide sequence: TGCAGTGCTAGAGATCCCAGGCAGCCAACTTTTAACACTGAAGCTTTCTTT. This codes for CSARDPRQPTFNTEAFF.

V usage is TRBV12-3 or TRBV12-4 and J usage is TRBJ2-5, with D perhaps assigned TRBD1 or TRBD2 (6 bases each). V shed 2 bases and J shed 4 bases, with 20 bases lying between them. The CDR3 is 17 amino acids. The CDR3 region has the DNA TGTGCCAGCAGTTTATCTATGGGGGGCAGAGTGGTAGAGACCCAGTACTTC. Translation gives CASSLSMGGRVVETQYF.